This T cell receptor (beta chain) comes out of a study of a mutant IDH1 vaccine in newly diagnosed glioma. Overall study: Vaccination began 4-6 weeks post radiotherapy alone, or with temozolomide cycles. Earlier therapy was either radiotherapy, temozolomide, or both, and most got both.

As for time point: week 5, during vaccination. The content of each vaccine dose was 300 ug of mutant IDH1 20-mer peptide, and topical imiquimod accompanied it. To note about this clone: The antigen is not known.

Using immunoSEQ multiplex PCR, the repertoire was profiled, and TCRdb retains in-frame clones only, with some absent. Among some 55,000 clones listed, about 90% were seen once. The sequence came from a woman aged 40 to 49 with glioma. Sequencing was performed on PBMCs, taken from a glioma patient whose treatment included an IDH1 peptide vaccine.

This CDR3 reads CAWSATGLKAGELFF. CDR3 coding DNA: TGTGCCTGGAGTGCGACAGGGCTGAAGGCCGGGGAGCTGTTTTTT. The rearrangement joins TRBV30 to TRBJ2-2; 7 bases line up with TRBD1. The CDR3 has 15 amino acids. Germline assignment: CDR1 GTSNPN and CDR2 SVGIG (reference sequence). The junction had 8 bases not matched to a gene; V was cut back by 1 base and J by 6 bases.